This T cell receptor (beta chain) was retrieved from a study of glioma-infiltrating T cells after dendritic cell vaccination. Primers: 60 V beta forward and 13 J beta reverse. Sequencing used immunoSEQ multiplex PCR; TCRdb keeps in-frame clones, though not all of them. The sample carries about 92,000 clones, just over 85% recorded once. After removal of 6 bases from V and 2 bases from J, the junction contained 5 bases not matched to a gene. The germline gives CDR1 MNHNY, CDR2 SVGAGI (reference sequence). There are 15 residues in the CDR3. The chain recombines TRBV6-6 with TRBJ2-7, with 12 bases that match TRBD2. This specimen consisted of blood, obtained before dendritic cell vaccination. This receptor was obtained from a human donor with glioblastoma. CDR3 protein: CASRETSGGTYEQYF. The CDR3 DNA reads as TGTGCCAGCAGGGAGACTAGCGGGGGAACCTACGAGCAGTACTTC.